These 13 T cell receptor beta chains were all obtained from the same sample, sequenced in a study of T cells in Graves' hyperthyroidism and ophthalmopathy (dated 2019 in TCRdb). The method behind the library was multiplex PCR. Sequencer: Illumina HiSeq 2000. The TCR beta CDR3 regions were amplified from the RNA transcripts. The first round of RT-PCR for the TCR CDR3 was performed with the HTBI primer set and the Qiagen OneStep RT-PCR kit. TCRdb itself trimmed the public reads at Q25 with fastp, ran MiXCR and retained productive beta chains. Rows matching on CDR3 protein sequence are summarized as one entry with the most common DNA and genes. The sample has approximately 200,000 distinct CDR3 sequences on record, 18% of them singletons. The biggest ten clones account for around two fifths of the sample. Sequencing was performed on blood. The receptors derive from a man aged 40-50 years with Graves' hyperthyroidism.

This clonotype has a count of ten or more. The CDR3 DNA is TGTGCCAGCAGTTTAGATTCAGGGGTATCGGCCGGGGAGCTGTTTTTT. This codes for CASSLDSGVSAGELFF. The J gene is TRBJ2-2, the V gene TRBV28; possible D gene TRBD1, 6 bases. The germline V gene has CDR1 MDHEN and CDR2 SYDVKM. The CDR3 extends over 16 amino acids. Trimming stripped 2 bases from V and 6 bases from J, with 16 bases between.

This clonotype was picked up many times. The chain employs TRBV20-1 and TRBJ2-2; 9 nucleotides match TRBD1. The CDR3 runs 15 residues. CDR1 and CDR2 (germline): DFQATT, SNEGSKA (reference sequence). Trimming removed 5 bases from V and 3 bases from J; junction bases left unmatched: 7. For the CDR3, the DNA is TGCAGTGCTGGATTCACAGGGGGCTACACCGGGGAGCTGTTTTTT. The encoded protein is CSAGFTGGYTGELFF.

V is TRBV4-3 and J is TRBJ2-2, with D unresolved. The CDR3 consists of 19 residues. Trimming took 5 bases from V and 1 from J, leaving 23 bases between them. CDR1 is LGHNA, CDR2 YSLEER, per germline. CDR3 nucleotide sequence: TGCGCCAGCAGCAGTTCGGATCTAGGACGCACGCGGAACACCGGGGAGCTGTTTTTT. Translating gives CASSSSDLGRTRNTGELFF.

This clonotype occurred a few times. An end of the junction does not agree with germline; a read error may underlie this. V usage is TRBV6-1 and J usage is TRBJ2-7; 7 bases match TRBD1. Germline-derived CDR1 and CDR2 are MNHNS and SASEGT. CDR3 length: 15 amino acids. CDR3 in amino acids: CASSPGDSESYGQYF. In nucleotides, the CDR3 is TGTGCCAGCAGTCCCGGGGACAGTGAATCCTACGGGCAGTACTTC.

This clonotype has at least ten counts. The chain combines TRBV12-3 or TRBV12-4 with TRBJ2-1, with no clear D. The CDR3 is 13 amino acids. The V gene lost 0 bases and the J gene lost 8 bases, with 8 bases spanning the gap. The CDR3: CASSLALGDEQFF. As DNA, the CDR3 is TGTGCCAGCAGTTTAGCGCTTGGCGATGAGCAGTTCTTC.

The chain recombines TRBV29-1 with TRBJ2-5; D is perhaps TRBD1 or TRBD2 (5 bases each). The CDR3 sequence is 11 residues long. The V end was cut by 7 bases, the J end by 7 bases, with 13 bases between. From germline, CDR1 is SQVTM and CDR2 ANQGSEA. CDR3 bases: TGCAGCGGGGGGATGTTCGGGACCCAGTACTTC. It encodes CSGGMFGTQYF.

The chain has TRBV3-1 and TRBJ1-1; no firm D call. This CDR3 is built from 16 residues. V was clipped by 0 bases and J by 0 bases, with 11 bases between them. CDR1 is LGHDT, CDR2 YNNKEL, per germline (reference sequence). CDR3 sequence: CASSQEARTMNTEAFF. Here the CDR3 DNA reads TGTGCCAGCAGCCAAGAGGCGCGGACCATGAACACTGAAGCTTTCTTT.

This clonotype was observed many times. This chain uses TRBV28 with TRBJ2-7, with D tentatively TRBD1 or TRBD2 (5 bases each). Per germline, CDR1 MDHEN and CDR2 SYDVKM. The CDR3 loop spans 16 amino acids. The germline V and J ends were trimmed by 3 bases and 7 bases, with 22 bases remaining between them. For the CDR3, the DNA is TGTGCCAGCAGTTTCAGCGGCAGGGTTTTTGGGTATGAGCAGTACTTC. Translation: CASSFSGRVFGYEQYF.

This clonotype was recorded many times. This chain joins TRBV12-3 or TRBV12-4 and TRBJ2-7; no definite D call. With 3 bases removed from V and 3 bases from J, the gap between germline ends came to 12 bases. CDR3 length: 14 amino acids. CDR3 loop: CASSFAGPRYEQYF. CDR3 DNA: TGTGCCAGCAGTTTTGCCGGACCCCGCTACGAGCAGTACTTC.

This sequence joins TRBV28 and TRBJ2-7, with D unclear. Per the germline V gene, CDR1 is MDHEN and CDR2 is SYDVKM. The CDR3 is 13 amino acids. The ends were cut back, 1 base at V and 2 bases at J, with 6 bases in the middle. The CDR3, as DNA: TGTGCCAGCAGTTTATCCCGAACCTACGAGCAGTACTTC. It encodes CASSLSRTYEQYF.

In its sample, this clonotype was seen many times. The chain joins TRBV20-1 to TRBJ2-3; D gene unclear. Looked up from germline, CDR1 is DFQATT and CDR2 is SNEGSKA (reference sequence). CDR3 length: 12 amino acids. Trimming removed 7 bases from V and 1 base from J, with 9 bases in between. CDR3 nucleotides: TGCAGTGGGAGAAAGGGCACAGATACGCAGTATTTT. Translating gives CSGRKGTDTQYF.

This clonotype occurred many times. This chain uses TRBV29-1 with TRBJ2-5; D may be TRBD2 (6 bases). V was shortened by 2 bases and J by 1 base, with 23 bases between the two germline ends. Germline V gene sequence: CDR1 SQVTM, CDR2 ANQGSEA. The CDR3 is 18 amino acids. DNA for the CDR3: TGCAGCGTTGAAATCGGCCAAGGGACTCGCACCCTCCAAGAGACCCAGTACTTC. This gives the protein CSVEIGQGTRTLQETQYF.

The chain joins TRBV20-1 to TRBJ1-1; D call uncertain. With 0 bases removed from V and 3 bases from J, the gap between germline ends came to 14 bases. Germline values: CDR1 DFQATT, CDR2 SNEGSKA (reference sequence). This CDR3 is 15 amino acids long. CDR3 loop: CSARDRRAVHTEAFF. The DNA of the CDR3 is TGCAGTGCTAGAGATCGTCGGGCTGTACACACTGAAGCTTTCTTT.